Listed below are T cell receptor beta chains from one sample, sequenced in a study of CD8 T cells in ankylosing spondylitis. TCRdb reanalysed the 5' RACE reads using MiXCR and keeps one entry per CDR3 protein. The sample lists under 200,000 distinct CDR3 sequences; roughly 12% were seen once. The material sequenced was blood, either unsorted or a sorted T cell fraction (not recorded which). The receptors shown here come from a male donor with ankylosing spondylitis or in good health (not recorded which). Each CDR3 is given with its conserved first and last residue. A D gene is named only where the DNA matches it firmly. The size field is filled for only some rows; it gives once, few, many or a size class.

clone_size	v_call	j_call	d_call	cdr3_nt	cdr3_aa
-	TRBV24-1	TRBJ2-6	-	TGTGCCACCATTGATCCGAAGGCCCCGTCCTCCCAATTGGGCCACTCTGGGGCCAACGTCCTGACTTTC	CATIDPKAPSSQLGHSGANVLTF
many	TRBV6-5	TRBJ2-7	TRBD1	TGTGCCGTCGGACAGGGGGCCTACGAGCAGTACTTC	CAVGQGAYEQYF
many	TRBV6-5	TRBJ2-7	-	TGTGCCAGCAGTTACGGATCCCTTAGGGACTCCTACGAGCAGTACTTC	CASSYGSLRDSYEQYF
few	TRBV12-3/TRBV12-4	TRBJ2-3	-	TGTGCCAGCAGTTTAAACACCGGGGGCACAGATACGCAGTATTTT	CASSLNTGGTDTQYF
-	TRBV4-1	TRBJ2-2	TRBD2	TGCGCCAGCAGGATGAGCGGGAGCCAGGTGACCGGGGAGCTGTTTTTT	CASRMSGSQVTGELFF
-	TRBV7-9	TRBJ1-1	TRBD1	TGTGCCAGCAGGCCAGGGGGCGGGACTGAAGCTTTCTTT	CASRPGGGTEAFF
few	TRBV5-5	TRBJ2-3	-	TGTGCCCCCCGCCAGGGTATAGATACGCAGTATTTT	CAPRQGIDTQYF
many	TRBV6-2/TRBV6-3	TRBJ2-7	TRBD1	TGTGCCAGCAGTTATATTGAAGGGACAGGTCCTTTCCGGGAGCAGTACTTC	CASSYIEGTGPFREQYF
many	TRBV10-3	TRBJ2-3	TRBD2	TGTGCCATCAGTGATGGGCTAGCGGGAGATACGCAGTATTTT	CAISDGLAGDTQYF
many	TRBV4-3	TRBJ1-1	-	TGCGCCAGCAGCCGAGCGTTCGGGACTTTTAATGAAGCTTTCTTT	CASSRAFGTFNEAFF
many	TRBV6-5	TRBJ2-2	-	TGTGCCAGCAGTTACGGTGCCAGAGCGGGGGAGCTGTTTTTT	CASSYGARAGELFF
-	TRBV12-3/TRBV12-4	TRBJ2-2	-	TGTGCCAGCAGTTTAGCGGGAGAGCTCACCGGGGAGCTGTTTTTT	CASSLAGELTGELFF
many	TRBV12-3/TRBV12-4	TRBJ1-2	TRBD1	TGTGCCAGCAGTCCACAGGGGGCCGGTGGCTACACCTTC	CASSPQGAGGYTF
many	TRBV6-1	TRBJ1-1	TRBD1	TGTGCCAGCAGTCGATCCGGGACAGGGGCTGAAGCTTTCTTT	CASSRSGTGAEAFF
many	TRBV6-2/TRBV6-3	TRBJ2-5	-	TGTGCCAGCAGTCATTTGACAGGACCCCAAGAGACCCAGTACTTC	CASSHLTGPQETQYF
many	TRBV20-1	TRBJ2-3	-	TGCAGTTCGGCAGGGGGGTCAGATACGCAGTATTTT	CSSAGGSDTQYF
many	TRBV27	TRBJ1-1	-	TGTGCCAGCAGTTTATTCCCCGGGGGGTATTCTGAAGCTTTCTTT	CASSLFPGGYSEAFF
many	TRBV6-4	TRBJ2-3	-	TGTGCCAGCAGTCAGGAAAGAGGGGATACGCAGTATTTT	CASSQERGDTQYF
few	TRBV6-1	TRBJ2-3	TRBD1	TGTGCCAGCAGTGAAAGGGACAGGGCCACAGATACGCAGTATTTT	CASSERDRATDTQYF
many	TRBV20-1	TRBJ2-3	-	TGCAGTGCCACCTTGGGAAGGGGAGCTGCAGATACGCAGTATTTT	CSATLGRGAADTQYF
few	TRBV5-1	TRBJ2-5	TRBD1	TGCGCCAGCAGCTTAAATTCAGGGGGCGAGACCCAGTACTTC	CASSLNSGGETQYF
-	TRBV10-3	TRBJ2-3	TRBD2	TGTGCCACCTCCTTAGCGGGGCGCACAGATACGCAGTATTTT	CATSLAGRTDTQYF
many	TRBV6-1	TRBJ2-3	-	TGTGCCAGCAGCCGAAACCGGGAAGTCACAGATACGCAGTATTTT	CASSRNREVTDTQYF
many	TRBV7-8	TRBJ2-7	TRBD1	TGTGCCAGCAGCACAATGAGGGACAGCGCTCGATACGAGCAGTACTTC	CASSTMRDSARYEQYF
-	TRBV24-1	TRBJ2-1	TRBD2	TGTGCCACCAGTCCTCCTAGCGGGGGGGCTGATGAGCAGTTCTTC	CATSPPSGGADEQFF
-	TRBV5-1	TRBJ1-3	-	TGCGCCAGCGGACTCTCAGAGGCCCCAGGAAACACCATATATTTT	CASGLSEAPGNTIYF
many	TRBV4-1	TRBJ1-1	-	TGCGCCAGCAGCCACCTTCCGTTGAGGGGATACACTGAAGCTTTCTTT	CASSHLPLRGYTEAFF
few	TRBV20-1	TRBJ2-3	-	TGCAGTGCTTCCCAACCGGGACTGCCGACTGATACGCAGTATTTT	CSASQPGLPTDTQYF
-	TRBV7-9	TRBJ2-5	-	TGTGCCAGCAGCATCAGTATCATAGAGACCCAGTACTTC	CASSISIIETQYF
few	TRBV3-1	TRBJ2-7	-	TGTGCCAGCAGCCAACAGGGAAACCCCTACGAGCAGTACTTC	CASSQQGNPYEQYF
many	TRBV3-1	TRBJ1-1	-	TGTGCCAGCAGCCGGGGGTCGCAGGGAGGCACTGAAGCTTTCTTT	CASSRGSQGGTEAFF
many	TRBV5-1	TRBJ2-7	-	TGCGCCAGCAGCTTGGGCGGGACAAAGACCTACGAGCAGTACTTC	CASSLGGTKTYEQYF
many	TRBV4-3	TRBJ2-5	TRBD2	TGCGCCAGCAGCCGTGGGACTAGCGGCTCCACCCAAGAGACCCAGTACTTC	CASSRGTSGSTQETQYF
many	TRBV20-1	TRBJ2-5	-	TGCAGTGCTAGAGATCTCCAGGGACCACAAGAGACCCAGTACTTC	CSARDLQGPQETQYF
few	TRBV20-1	TRBJ2-1	TRBD2	TGCAGTGCTAGAGATCTAGCGGGGGGGAACAATGAGCAGTTCTTC	CSARDLAGGNNEQFF
few	TRBV2	TRBJ2-5	-	TGTGCCAGCAGTCCAGATAGGGGGAGGGTTTCCGCGACCCAGTACTTC	CASSPDRGRVSATQYF
few	TRBV12-3/TRBV12-4	TRBJ2-7	-	TGTGCCAGCAGTTTTGTAATCGGGGAGCAGTACTTC	CASSFVIGEQYF
many	TRBV28	TRBJ2-3	TRBD1	TGTGCCAGCAGTTTAATTGTACAGACAGGGAAAGACACAGATACGCAGTATTTT	CASSLIVQTGKDTDTQYF
many	TRBV5-1	TRBJ2-2	-	TGCGCCAGCAGCGTGGGTTCTGCGAACACCGGGGAGCTGTTTTTT	CASSVGSANTGELFF
many	TRBV7-8	TRBJ2-3	-	TGTGCCAGCAGCCGACAGGAGATTAGCACAGATACGCAGTATTTT	CASSRQEISTDTQYF
-	TRBV5-1	TRBJ1-3	TRBD1	TGCGCCAGCAGCCCGACAGGGGGCGAAGGAAACACCATATATTTT	CASSPTGGEGNTIYF
few	TRBV5-1	TRBJ2-1	-	TGCGCCAGCAGCTTGGAGGGCCATAAAGTCAATGAGCAGTTCTTC	CASSLEGHKVNEQFF
many	TRBV11-2	TRBJ1-1	TRBD1	TGTGCCAGCAGCGAAGGACAGGGGGATACTGAAGCTTTCTTT	CASSEGQGDTEAFF
few	TRBV24-1	TRBJ1-5	-	TGTGCCACCAGTGATCTTCATAGCAATCAGCCCCAGCATTTT	CATSDLHSNQPQHF
many	TRBV12-3/TRBV12-4	TRBJ2-2	-	TGTGCCAGCAGTTTAGCACAGACGAACACCGGGGAGCTGTTTTTT	CASSLAQTNTGELFF
-	TRBV5-1	TRBJ2-5	-	TGCGCCAGCAGCTTGGGTGCAGGGCGGGAGACCCAGTACTTC	CASSLGAGRETQYF
few	TRBV14	TRBJ2-7	-	TGTGCCAGCAGCCAAGGACTTACAGGGTTACCCTCCTACGAGCAGTACTTC	CASSQGLTGLPSYEQYF
-	TRBV4-1	TRBJ1-2	-	TGCGCCAGCAGCCCGGACCCCGGGAGACCACATGGCTACACCTTC	CASSPDPGRPHGYTF
-	TRBV30	TRBJ1-2	-	TGTGCCTGGAGTGGGGACTATGGCTACACCTTC	CAWSGDYGYTF
many	TRBV11-2	TRBJ1-2	-	TGTGCCAGCAGCTTGAGAGTCCGGGCCTCCTATGGCTACACCTTC	CASSLRVRASYGYTF
many	TRBV12-3/TRBV12-4	TRBJ2-7	-	TGTGCCAGCAGTCCTCGATCGGCGCGGCACTCCTACGAGCAGTACTTC	CASSPRSARHSYEQYF
many	TRBV29-1	TRBJ2-7	-	TGCAGCGTTCTAGGTCTACAGAAGACTTCTTCCTACGAGCAGTACTTC	CSVLGLQKTSSYEQYF
-	TRBV7-9	TRBJ2-1	-	TGTGCCAGCTCTCGCAGAGCTGGTGACGATGAGCAGTTCTTC	CASSRRAGDDEQFF